The TCR beta chain under discussion was sequenced for a study of post-analysis software for immune sequencing data. Study-level points and caveats: When compared against controls, multiple sclerosis patients showed significantly lower normalized Chao1 diversity. Among 5 or 6 TRBV segments more frequent in patients than controls were TRBV5-6, TRBV5-1 and TRBV20-1.

CDR1 DFQATT and CDR2 SNEGSKA come from the germline V gene (reference sequence). V dropped 6 bases and J dropped 2 bases, with 20 bases sitting between them. The CDR3 extends over 15 amino acids. Unique molecular identifiers were carried by the TCR beta cDNA libraries. TCRdb recomputed calls from the PCR reads with MiXCR, one row per CDR3 protein. This table holds about 810,000 distinct CDR3 sequences, about 50% found once. In the case of this clonotype: The antigen remains unidentified.

The chain has TRBV20-1 and TRBJ2-7, with TRBD2 as a possible D gene (8 bases). This receptor was obtained from a girl aged 10 to 17 with multiple sclerosis. Sequencing used blood. CDR3 region: CSAQGGRAGAYEQYF. CDR3 bases: TGCAGTGCCCAGGGGGGGAGAGCGGGAGCCTACGAGCAGTACTTC.